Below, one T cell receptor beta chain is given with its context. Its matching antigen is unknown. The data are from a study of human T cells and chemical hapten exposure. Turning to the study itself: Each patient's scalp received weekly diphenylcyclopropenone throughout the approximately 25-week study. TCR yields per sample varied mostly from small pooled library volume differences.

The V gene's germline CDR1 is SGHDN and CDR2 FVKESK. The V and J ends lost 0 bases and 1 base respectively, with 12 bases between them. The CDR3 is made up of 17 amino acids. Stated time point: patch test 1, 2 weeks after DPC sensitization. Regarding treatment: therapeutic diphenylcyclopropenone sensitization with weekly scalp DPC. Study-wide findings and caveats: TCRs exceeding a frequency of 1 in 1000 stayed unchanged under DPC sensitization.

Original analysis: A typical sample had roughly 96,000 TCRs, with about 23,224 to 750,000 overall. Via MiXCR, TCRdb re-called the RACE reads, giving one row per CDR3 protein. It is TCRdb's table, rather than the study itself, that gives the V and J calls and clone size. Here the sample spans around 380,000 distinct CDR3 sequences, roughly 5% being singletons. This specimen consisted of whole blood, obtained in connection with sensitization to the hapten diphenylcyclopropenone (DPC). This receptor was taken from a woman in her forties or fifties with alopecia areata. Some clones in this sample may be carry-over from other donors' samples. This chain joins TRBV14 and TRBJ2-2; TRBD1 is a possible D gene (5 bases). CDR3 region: CASSQDESGLNTGELFF. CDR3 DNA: TGTGCCAGCAGCCAAGATGAGTCAGGGTTGAACACCGGGGAGCTGTTTTTT.